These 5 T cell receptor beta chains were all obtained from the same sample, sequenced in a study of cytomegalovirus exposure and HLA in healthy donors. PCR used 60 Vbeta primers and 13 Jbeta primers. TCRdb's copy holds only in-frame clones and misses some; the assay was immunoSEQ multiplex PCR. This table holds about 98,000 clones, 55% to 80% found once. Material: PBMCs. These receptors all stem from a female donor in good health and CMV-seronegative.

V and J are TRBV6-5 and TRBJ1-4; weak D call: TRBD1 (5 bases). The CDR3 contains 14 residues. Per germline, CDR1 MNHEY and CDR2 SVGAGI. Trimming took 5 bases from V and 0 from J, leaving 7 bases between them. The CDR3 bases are TGTGCCAGCAGTCGACAGACAACTAATGAAAAACTGTTTTTT. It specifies CASSRQTTNEKLFF.

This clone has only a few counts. The CDR3 region is CASSPASGGSTDTQYF. In DNA form, the CDR3 reads TGTGCCAGCAGCCCTGCTAGCGGGGGTAGCACAGATACGCAGTATTTT. The chain recombines TRBV7-8 with TRBJ2-3; 10 nucleotides agree with TRBD2. With V trimmed by 5 bases and J by 0 bases, 5 bases remained unmatched. The CDR3 runs to 16 residues. CDR1 is SGHVS, CDR2 FQNEAQ, per germline.

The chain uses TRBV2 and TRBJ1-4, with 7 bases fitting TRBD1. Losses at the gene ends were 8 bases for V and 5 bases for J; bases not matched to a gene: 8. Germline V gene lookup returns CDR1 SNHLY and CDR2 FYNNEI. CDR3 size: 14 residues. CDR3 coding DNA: TGTGCCAGCCTATCGGGACAGTTAAATGAAAAACTGTTTTTT. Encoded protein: CASLSGQLNEKLFF.

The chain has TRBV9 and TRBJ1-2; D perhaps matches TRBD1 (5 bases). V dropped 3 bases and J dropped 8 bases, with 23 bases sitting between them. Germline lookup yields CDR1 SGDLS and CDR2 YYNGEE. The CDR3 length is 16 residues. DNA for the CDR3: TGTGCCAGCAGCGCCGGGACTGCCTTTGGACCCACAGGCTACACCTTC. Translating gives CASSAGTAFGPTGYTF.

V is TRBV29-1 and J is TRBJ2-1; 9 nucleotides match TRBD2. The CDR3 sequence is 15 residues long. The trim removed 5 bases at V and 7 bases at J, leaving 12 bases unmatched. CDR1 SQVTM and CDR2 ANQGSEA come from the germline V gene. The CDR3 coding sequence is TGCAGCGTTTCAGAATTAGCGGGAGAGCATAATGAGCAGTTCTTC. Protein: CSVSELAGEHNEQFF.